The rows below give T cell receptor beta chains drawn from one sample of a study of blood T cell repertoires in COVID-19. Assay: immunoSEQ multiplex PCR; the TCRdb copy retains only in-frame clones and omits some. The data show around 100,000 clones, more than 80% seen once. Sequenced sample: peripheral blood. The receptor set was obtained from a man at least 80 years old with COVID-19, enrolled during active disease. Both conserved end residues are part of each CDR3. The D gene is left open where the match is weak. Not every row has a clone size; where given, it reads once, few, many or a size class.

d_call	v_call	j_call	clone_size	cdr3_nt	cdr3_aa
TRBD1	TRBV7-9	TRBJ1-6	-	TGTGCCAGCAGCGCGGACAGGGGACCGAGGGGTAATTCACCCCTCCACTTT	CASSADRGPRGNSPLHF
TRBD2	TRBV5-4	TRBJ2-7	-	TGTGCCAGCAGCTTAAGCGGGGGCCGATACGAGCAGTACTTC	CASSLSGGRYEQYF
-	TRBV19	TRBJ1-5	-	TGTGCCAGCAGGGCTTTGGGTGGGTCAGGGGCTTATAGCAATCAGCCCCAGCATTTT	CASRALGGSGAYSNQPQHF
-	TRBV11-2	TRBJ1-1	-	TGTGCCAGCAGACTGTTCGCCGGAGCTGAAGCTTTCTTT	CASRLFAGAEAFF
-	TRBV13	TRBJ2-3	-	TGTGCCAGCAGCTCAACAGATACGCAGTATTTT	CASSSTDTQYF
-	TRBV6-2/TRBV6-3	TRBJ1-5	-	TGTGCCAGCAGCGCACGCGCCTCTGTGAGCAATCAGCCCCAGCATTTT	CASSARASVSNQPQHF
TRBD1	TRBV11-3	TRBJ2-3	-	TGTGCCAGCAGCTTCAAACCGACAGGGTTGAGGGCAGATACGCAGTATTTT	CASSFKPTGLRADTQYF
TRBD1	TRBV9	TRBJ1-2	-	TGTGCCAGCAGCGGCCCCGGGTCCAGAGAGGGGGCTGGCTATGGCTACACCTTC	CASSGPGSREGAGYGYTF
-	TRBV10-3	TRBJ1-2	-	TGTGCCATCAGCCCGAGTTGGGCAGGGGATCTCTATGGCTACACCTTC	CAISPSWAGDLYGYTF
-	TRBV30	TRBJ1-3	-	TGTGCCTGGAGTTACAGGGTTTGGCGAAACACCATATATTTT	CAWSYRVWRNTIYF
TRBD1	TRBV11-2	TRBJ1-1	-	TGTGCCAGCAGCTTAGGGTCAGGGGGACCGAGCACTGAAGCTTTCTTT	CASSLGSGGPSTEAFF
-	TRBV6-5	TRBJ1-1	-	TGTGCCAGCAGTAGCACAGGGTCGGTGAACACTGAAGCTTTCTTT	CASSSTGSVNTEAFF
TRBD2	TRBV10-3	TRBJ2-1	few	TGTGCCATCATGCCGGGACTAGCGGGAGGGCCCGGAGTAGATGAGCAGTTCTTC	CAIMPGLAGGPGVDEQFF
TRBD1	TRBV19	TRBJ1-1	-	TGTGCCAGTACCGCCAGATATAGGGGGCAAATGAACACTGAAGCTTTCTTT	CASTARYRGQMNTEAFF
-	TRBV6-6	TRBJ2-7	-	TGTGCCAGCAGTTCTACCCGAGGCGATGCCCCCTACGAGCAGTACTTC	CASSSTRGDAPYEQYF
TRBD1	TRBV18	TRBJ1-3	-	TGTGCCAGCTCACCCGGGACAGTGTCTGGAAACACCATATATTTT	CASSPGTVSGNTIYF
TRBD2	TRBV4-1	TRBJ2-3	-	TGCGCCAGCAGCTTTCTAGCGGGAGAGACAGATACGCAGTATTTT	CASSFLAGETDTQYF
TRBD1	TRBV2	TRBJ1-2	-	TGTGCCAGCAGTGAAACGACAGGGACTAACTATGGCTACACCTTC	CASSETTGTNYGYTF
TRBD2	TRBV7-3	TRBJ2-3	-	TGTGCCAGCAGCCCTGCTAGCGGGGGGACCCGAGATACGCAGTATTTT	CASSPASGGTRDTQYF
TRBD2	TRBV11-2	TRBJ2-5	-	TGTGCCAGCAGCTTAATGCTAGCGGAACAAGAGACCCAGTACTTC	CASSLMLAEQETQYF
-	TRBV5-1	TRBJ2-1	-	TGCGCCAGCAGCTTGGGCGGCCCTAATGAGCAGTTCTTC	CASSLGGPNEQFF
TRBD1	TRBV25-1	TRBJ1-2	-	TGTGCCAGCGGGGACAGGGGGCGCAGCTATGGCTACACCTTC	CASGDRGRSYGYTF
TRBD1	TRBV27	TRBJ1-2	-	TGTGCCAGCAGGGGGACAGGGGGTGTCTATGGCTACACCTTC	CASRGTGGVYGYTF
-	TRBV21-1	TRBJ1-5	-	TGTGCCAGCAACCCGATGGACACTCGGCCTCCTGATCAGCCCCAGCATTTT	CASNPMDTRPPDQPQHF
-	TRBV27	TRBJ1-2	-	TGTGCCAGCAGCCTCACTCGGGGGATGAAGTATGGCTACACCTTC	CASSLTRGMKYGYTF
-	TRBV19	TRBJ2-1	once	TGTGCCAGTGGCCGGGAGGAGCAGTTCTTC	CASGREEQFF
TRBD1	TRBV28	TRBJ2-5	once	TGTGCCAGCCCTCCCCAGGGGGCGCGACTAGAGACCCAGTACTTC	CASPPQGARLETQYF
-	TRBV4-2	TRBJ1-4	-	TGTGCCAGCAGCCAAGATGGGACTGGGAATGAAAAACTGTTTTTT	CASSQDGTGNEKLFF
-	TRBV30	TRBJ1-2	once	TGTGCCTTTTTCGACAGGAACAACTATGGCTACACCTTC	CAFFDRNNYGYTF
TRBD2	TRBV10-1	TRBJ2-3	-	TGCGCCAGCAGTGGGACTAGCGGCACAGATACGCAGTATTTT	CASSGTSGTDTQYF
-	TRBV5-4	TRBJ2-3	-	TGTGCCAGCAGCTTGAGGCAGGGTGCAGATACGCAGTATTTT	CASSLRQGADTQYF
-	TRBV5-1	TRBJ2-2	-	TGCGCCAGCAGCTTGGTGGTGCTAAACACCGGGGAGCTGTTTTTT	CASSLVVLNTGELFF
TRBD2	TRBV7-9	TRBJ2-1	-	TGTGCCAGCAGCGCAAAAAATCGACTAGCGGGAGGGAGAAATGAGCAGTTCTTC	CASSAKNRLAGGRNEQFF
TRBD2	TRBV5-6	TRBJ2-7	-	TGTGCCAGCAGCAGACTAGCGGGAGACGAGCAGTACTTC	CASSRLAGDEQYF
-	TRBV25-1	TRBJ1-1	-	TGTGCCAGCAGTGACGGGTATAGTGGGGGGACTGAAGCTTTCTTT	CASSDGYSGGTEAFF
-	TRBV7-9	TRBJ2-6	once	TGTGCCAGCAGCCCACCTCGGTATTCCGGGGCCAACGTCCTGACTTTC	CASSPPRYSGANVLTF
-	TRBV12-5	TRBJ1-2	-	TGTGCTAGTGGCGGGGGAAGGGGTTCTGGCTACACCTTC	CASGGGRGSGYTF
-	TRBV2	TRBJ2-1	-	TGTGCCAGCATTGTACTGGCCTACAATGAGCAGTTCTTC	CASIVLAYNEQFF
TRBD2	TRBV5-4	TRBJ2-5	-	TGTGCCAGCAGCTTGGGGGGGGGAAGGGAGACCCAGTACTTC	CASSLGGGRETQYF
-	TRBV2	TRBJ1-5	-	TGTGCCAGCAGCCCAAACAGGGCTGGTCAGCCCCAGCATTTT	CASSPNRAGQPQHF
-	TRBV19	TRBJ2-2	few	TGTGCCAGTAGTATAAGGGGGGGCGTGACAGCAAACACCGGGGAGCTGTTTTTT	CASSIRGGVTANTGELFF
-	TRBV2	TRBJ2-5	few	TGTGCCAGCAGTGAAGGGAGGGGGACCCAGTACTTC	CASSEGRGTQYF
-	TRBV5-4	TRBJ1-1	-	TGTGCCAGCAGCTTGAGCGCCAGGGCCGCCACTGAAGCTTTCTTT	CASSLSARAATEAFF
TRBD2	TRBV7-2	TRBJ2-1	-	TGTGCCAGCAGCCTAGCGGGGGGGCCCCGGGAGCAGTTCTTC	CASSLAGGPREQFF
TRBD1	TRBV9	TRBJ1-2	-	TGTGCCAGCAGTAAGGGACAGGGATTTAACTATGGCTACACCTTC	CASSKGQGFNYGYTF
TRBD1	TRBV7-9	TRBJ2-7	many	TGTGCCAGCCAAGGACAGGGGTCCTACGAGCAGTACTTC	CASQGQGSYEQYF
-	TRBV9	TRBJ2-1	-	TGTGCCAGCAGCGTACAGGGCAGCTCCTACAATGAGCAGTTCTTC	CASSVQGSSYNEQFF
-	TRBV19	TRBJ1-2	few	TGTGCCAGTTTGAGTGGCTATGGCTACACCTTC	CASLSGYGYTF
-	TRBV28	TRBJ1-2	-	TGTGCCAGCAGTTTAGTGGCAGGGGTGGGTGGCTACACCTTC	CASSLVAGVGGYTF
-	TRBV4-1	TRBJ2-7	-	TGCGCCAGCAGCCAAGAGGTCCCGGACGAGCAGTACTTC	CASSQEVPDEQYF
-	TRBV10-3	TRBJ2-2	-	TGTGCCGCCAAGGGAATTCGGGAGAGAGTTACCGGGGAGCTGTTTTTT	CAAKGIRERVTGELFF
TRBD1	TRBV29-1	TRBJ2-2	-	TGCAGCGCCCGGGTAGGGGGCGATGGCACCGGGGAGCTGTTTTTT	CSARVGGDGTGELFF
-	TRBV4-2	TRBJ2-7	-	TGTGCCAGCAGCCAAGAGTCCTTGTCCGAGCAGTACTTC	CASSQESLSEQYF
TRBD1	TRBV3-1/TRBV3-2	TRBJ1-2	once	TGTGCCAGCAGCCAAGGGAGGACAGGGAGTCATTATGGCTACACCTTC	CASSQGRTGSHYGYTF